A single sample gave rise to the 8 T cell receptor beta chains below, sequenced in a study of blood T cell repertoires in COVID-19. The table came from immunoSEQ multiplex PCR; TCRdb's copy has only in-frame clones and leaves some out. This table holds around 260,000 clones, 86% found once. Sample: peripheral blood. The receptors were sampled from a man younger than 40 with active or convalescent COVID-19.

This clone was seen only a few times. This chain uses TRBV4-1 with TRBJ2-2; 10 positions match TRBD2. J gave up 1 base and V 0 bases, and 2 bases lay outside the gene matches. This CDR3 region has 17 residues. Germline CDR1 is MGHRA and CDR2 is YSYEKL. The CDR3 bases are TGCGCCAGCAGCCAAGATGCTAGCGGGGGGAACACCGGGGAGCTGTTTTTT. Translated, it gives CASSQDASGGNTGELFF.

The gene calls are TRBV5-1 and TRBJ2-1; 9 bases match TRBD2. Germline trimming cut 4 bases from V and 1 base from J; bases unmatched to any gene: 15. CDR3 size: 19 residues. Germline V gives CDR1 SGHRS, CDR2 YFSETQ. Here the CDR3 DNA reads TGCGCCAGCAGCCGCGGTGGTAGCGGGGGTATACCTTCCTACAATGAGCAGTTCTTC. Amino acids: CASSRGGSGGIPSYNEQFF.

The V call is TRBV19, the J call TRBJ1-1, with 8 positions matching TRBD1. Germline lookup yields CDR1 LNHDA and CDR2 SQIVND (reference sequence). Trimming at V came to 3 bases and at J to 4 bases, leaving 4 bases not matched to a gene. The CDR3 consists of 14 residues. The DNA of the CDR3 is TGTGCCAGTAGTATCTTAGGACAGGGCACTGAAGCTTTCTTT. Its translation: CASSILGQGTEAFF.

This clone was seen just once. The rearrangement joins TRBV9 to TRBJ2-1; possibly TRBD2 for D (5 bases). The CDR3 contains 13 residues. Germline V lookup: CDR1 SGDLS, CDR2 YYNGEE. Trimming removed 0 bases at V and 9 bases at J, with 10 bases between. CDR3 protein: CASSVVGRAEQFF. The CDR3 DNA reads TGTGCCAGCAGCGTAGTCGGGCGGGCTGAGCAGTTCTTC.

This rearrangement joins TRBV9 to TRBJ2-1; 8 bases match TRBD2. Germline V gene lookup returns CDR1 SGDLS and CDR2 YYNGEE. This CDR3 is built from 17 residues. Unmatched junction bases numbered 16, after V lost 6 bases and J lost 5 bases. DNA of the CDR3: TGTGCCAGCACCATGGGCCACGGGGGGGGCCCCAACAATGAGCAGTTCTTC. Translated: CASTMGHGGGPNNEQFF.

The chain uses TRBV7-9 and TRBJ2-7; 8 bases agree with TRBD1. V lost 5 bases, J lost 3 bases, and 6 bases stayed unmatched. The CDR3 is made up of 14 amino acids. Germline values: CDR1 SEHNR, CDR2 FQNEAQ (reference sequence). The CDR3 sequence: CASSPGQGDYEQYF. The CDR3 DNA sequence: TGTGCCAGCAGCCCTGGACAGGGAGACTACGAGCAGTACTTC.

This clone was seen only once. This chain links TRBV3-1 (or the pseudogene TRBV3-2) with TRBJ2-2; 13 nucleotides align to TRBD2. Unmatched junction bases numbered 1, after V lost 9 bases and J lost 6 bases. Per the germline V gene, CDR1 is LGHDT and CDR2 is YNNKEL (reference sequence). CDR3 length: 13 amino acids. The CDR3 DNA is TGTGCCAGTACTAGCGGGGGGGCCGGGGAGCTGTTTTTT. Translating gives CASTSGGAGELFF.

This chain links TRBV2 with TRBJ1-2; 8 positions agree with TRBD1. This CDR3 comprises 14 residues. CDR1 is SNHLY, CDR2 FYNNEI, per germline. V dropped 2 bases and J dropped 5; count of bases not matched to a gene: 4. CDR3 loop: CASSETRTGYGYTF. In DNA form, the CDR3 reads TGTGCCAGCAGTGAAACCAGGACAGGGTATGGCTACACCTTC.